Below, 13 T cell receptor beta chains from the same sample are listed, as sequenced in a study of CD8+ T cells in alopecia areata listed by TCRdb under 2018. The library was obtained by the immunoSEQ multiplex PCR assay. RNA was extracted from all samples and reverse transcribed into cDNA, which served as template for TCR sequencing. In TCRdb, the immuneACCESS table is reduced to in-frame sequences with V and J assigned. These tables do not hold every clone; where another copy was compared, an unresolved V gene accounts for under half, and the others remain unexplained. The table for this sample lists over 150,000 clones; around 50% of them were counted only once. The ten largest clones add up to around 5% of the sample. The sequenced sample consisted of CD8+ T cells sorted from blood. The receptor source for this set is a human donor in good health.

J is TRBJ1-2 and V is TRBV7-9; 7 nucleotides match TRBD1. The CDR3 consists of 15 residues. CDR1 is SEHNR and CDR2 is FQNEAQ in the germline V gene (reference sequence). J lost 7 bases, V lost 0 bases, and 8 bases had no gene match. This CDR3 is CASSLAERAGGGYTF. Written as DNA, the CDR3 is TGTGCCAGCAGCTTAGCTGAACGGGCAGGGGGTGGCTACACCTTC.

With regard to this clone: In the same sample, other DNA sequences code for this CDR3. This chain uses TRBV19 with TRBJ1-2; D remains ambiguous. V was cut by 9 bases and J by 4 bases, with 3 bases left in between. This CDR3 has 9 amino acids. Per the germline V gene, CDR1 is LNHDA and CDR2 is SQIVND (reference sequence). The CDR3 loop reads CASGYGYTF. DNA for the CDR3: TGTGCCAGCGGCTATGGCTACACCTTC.

This sequence joins TRBV13 and TRBJ1-4, with a weak D call TRBD1 (6 bases). The length of the CDR3 is 16 residues. Germline V gene data show CDR1 as PRHDT and CDR2 as FYEKMQ (reference sequence). Trimming removed 4 bases from V and 8 bases from J, with 20 bases in between. CDR3 coding DNA: TGTGCCAGCAGCTCAGCCCCCGCCAGGGGAGGGGAAAAACTGTTTTTT. The encoded protein is CASSSAPARGGEKLFF.

The chain is built from TRBV4-1 and TRBJ2-1, with 11 positions matching TRBD2. Germline assignment: CDR1 MGHRA and CDR2 YSYEKL. CDR3 length: 15 residues. J was trimmed by 5 bases and V by 3 bases; bases with no gene match: 3. This CDR3 is CASSQGSGGDNEQFF. The CDR3 DNA sequence: TGCGCCAGCAGCCAGGGTAGCGGGGGGGACAATGAGCAGTTCTTC.

This clone was recorded a few times. The V and J genes are TRBV5-1 and TRBJ1-2; D remains ambiguous. This CDR3 comprises 15 residues. Germline CDR1 is SGHRS and CDR2 is YFSETQ. V was cut by 5 bases and J by 0 bases, with 14 bases left in between. CDR3 residues: CASSISGPANYGYTF. As DNA, the CDR3 is TGCGCCAGCAGTATCTCAGGCCCAGCTAACTATGGCTACACCTTC.

DNA for the CDR3: TGCAGCGTTGCGGCAGAGAGGAACTATGGCTACACCTTC. It is translated as CSVAAERNYGYTF. The chain employs TRBV29-1 and TRBJ1-2; D gene uncertain. Trimming took 4 bases from V and 2 from J, leaving 11 bases between them. CDR1 SQVTM and CDR2 ANQGSEA come from the germline V gene. The CDR3 is 13 residues long.

This clone was counted only a few times. The genes are TRBV4-1 and TRBJ2-6, with 8 bases lining up with TRBD1. The CDR3 sequence is 17 residues long. V trimming: 4 bases; J trimming: 0 bases; junction bases outside the gene matches: 5. CDR1 is MGHRA and CDR2 is YSYEKL in the germline V gene. CDR3 sequence: CASSPWQGASGANVLTF. For the CDR3, the DNA is TGCGCCAGCAGCCCCTGGCAGGGGGCCTCTGGGGCCAACGTCCTGACTTTC.

This chain links TRBV29-1 with TRBJ2-7; 9 positions match TRBD2. Per germline, CDR1 SQVTM and CDR2 ANQGSEA. The CDR3 consists of 13 residues. J gave up 4 bases and V 7 bases, and 8 bases lay outside the gene matches. The DNA for the CDR3 is TGCAGCGCCACGACTAGCGGCCCATACGAGCAGTACTTC. Amino acid sequence: CSATTSGPYEQYF.

This rearrangement joins TRBV5-4 to TRBJ2-7, with a weak D call TRBD2 (5 bases). Trimming removed 4 bases at V and 6 bases at J, with 17 bases between. The CDR3 spans 14 residues. Germline assignment: CDR1 SGHNT and CDR2 YYREEE (reference sequence). In DNA form, the CDR3 reads TGTGCCAGCAGCCTGGAGGTGCCGACGGTCGAGCAGTACTTC. Protein: CASSLEVPTVEQYF.

V gene TRBV7-8 combines with J gene TRBJ2-6, with D hard to call. Trimming shortened V by 5 bases and J by 2 bases, and 10 bases separated the two germline ends. The CDR3 contains 15 residues. The germline V gene has CDR1 SGHVS and CDR2 FQNEAQ. CDR3 protein: CASSPSMTGANVLTF. CDR3 DNA: TGTGCCAGCAGCCCCTCAATGACTGGGGCCAACGTCCTGACTTTC.

This chain joins TRBV2 and TRBJ1-2; D gene uncertain. Germline V gene sequence: CDR1 SNHLY, CDR2 FYNNEI. V gave up 9 bases and J gave up 0 bases, with 11 bases separating them. This CDR3 is built from 13 residues. DNA for the CDR3: TGTGCCAGTGCACCGGTGTCTAACTATGGCTACACCTTC. Translating it yields CASAPVSNYGYTF. Using reference TRBV2 and TRBJ1-2 for the parts outside the CDR3, the full variable domain is EPEVTQTPSHQVTQMGQEVILRCVPISNHLYFYWYRQILGQKVEFLVSFYNNEISEKSEIFDDQFSVERPDGSNFTLKIRSTKLEDSAMYFCASAPVSNYGYTFGSGTRLTVV.

CDR3 nucleotides: TGTGCCAGCAGCTTACTTCAAGAGACCCAGTACTTC. It encodes CASSLLQETQYF. The chain combines TRBV11-2 with TRBJ2-5; D is uncertain. V was cut by 2 bases and J by 2 bases, with 3 bases left in between. This CDR3 has 12 residues. The V gene's germline CDR1 is SGHAT and CDR2 FQNNGV.

This chain uses TRBV5-4 with TRBJ2-1, with TRBD2 identical over 7 bases. Germline CDR1 and CDR2: SGHNT and YYREEE (reference sequence). V shed 6 bases and J 8 bases; nucleotides not matched to a gene: 8. This CDR3 has 13 amino acids. The CDR3 coding sequence is TGTGCCAGCACTCTGGACGGGGGGTATGAGCAGTTCTTC. Translating gives CASTLDGGYEQFF.